This TCR beta chain was sequenced during a study of T-cell memory formation after mild COVID-19. Regarding the study as a whole: Clones contracting day 15 to 85 were balanced CD4/CD8; later expanders leaned CD4+.

This clonotype appeared many times. Its antigen is still unknown. Using its own MiXCR run on the 5' RACE reads, TCRdb lists one record per CDR3 protein. The sample has about 260,000 distinct CDR3 sequences, 15% to 20% seen once; the top ten hold 22%. From germline, CDR1 is SGHRS and CDR2 YFSETQ. After removal of 2 bases from V and 4 bases from J, the junction contained 1 base not matched to a gene. The CDR3 covers 13 residues. This chain links TRBV5-1 with TRBJ2-5; TRBD1 matches 8 bases. The receptor's source is a man between 18 and 29 years old who had mild COVID-19 (a few samples of this study predate the infection). Cell type and time point are not known. Material for sequencing was PBMCs or a T cell subset sorted from them (not recorded which). In DNA, the CDR3 is TGCGCCAGCAGCTTTGGACAGGGAGAGACCCAGTACTTC. Its protein product is CASSFGQGETQYF.